The clone carrying this T cell receptor (beta chain) was found many times. The source of the sample is a study of T cells in Graves' hyperthyroidism and ophthalmopathy. RNA transcripts served as the template for amplifying TCR beta CDR3 regions. TCR CDR3 regions were first amplified by RT-PCR with HTBI primers. Each CDR3 protein gets one entry after TCRdb re-called the multiplex PCR reads with MiXCR. The sample lists approximately 640,000 distinct CDR3 sequences; 45% were seen once. The CDR3 length is 14 residues. Trimming stripped 3 bases from V and 5 bases from J, with 8 bases between. CDR1 is SGHTA and CDR2 is FQGNSA in the germline V gene.

The chain carries TRBV7-2 and TRBJ1-6; a possible D gene is TRBD1 (6 bases). Source material: peripheral blood or thyroid tissue (not recorded which). The receptor was isolated from an adult man with Graves' disease, either hyperthyroidism or ophthalmopathy (not recorded which). The CDR3 loop is CASSFGGNNSPLHF. The CDR3 DNA reads TGTGCCAGCAGCTTCGGGGGCAATAATTCACCCCTCCACTTT.